Described below is a single TCR beta chain sequence and its context. This receptor's antigen is unknown. Base qualities were left out, and no much larger clone turns up one base away. The data were obtained in a study of cytomegalovirus exposure and HLA in healthy donors (TCRdb year 2017). In terms of the full investigation: An earlier analysis of some 600 of the donors reported 276 Gb of sequence data and 117 million unique TCR beta sequences obtained from some 200 million T cells. The study was designed to test whether signatures of past pathogen exposure could be identified by cataloging public T cell receptors. A separate validation cohort of over 95 different subjects was used in addition to the roughly 700-subject first cohort. To decide whether each TCR beta V gene segment behaved as functional or pseudogenic, an earlier analysis of 587 of the donors relied on high-throughput TCR beta sequencing. Roughly 320 gigabases of sequencing data and approximately 92 million unique TCR sequences made up an early release that covered 640 HLA-typed donors. Alongside the repertoire data, information on donor age, sex, ethnicity and CMV serostatus was compiled. HLA typing included class I and class II loci at four-digit resolution. The study used immunosequencing to profile the T cell repertoires of approximately 630 subjects and linked those repertoires to cytomegalovirus serostatus. The later analysis used no new phenotypic data to find candidate immune exposures, relying instead on TCR beta sequences and their occurrence across donors. A handful of DR-DQ haplotypes were treated as single units for association and clustering because of strong linkage in the cohort. All discovery cohort repertoires had been generated using a single sequencing platform. The number of donors typed differed by locus, with 629-630 for A, B, C, DRB1 and DQB1, more than 500 for DQA1, some 570 for DPA1, and some 440 for DPB1. In a later genetic analysis, genome-wide SNP genotypes for about three fifths of the 666 donors were used, and that subset was treated as a discovery cohort. To predict cytomegalovirus infection status, the study brought together high-throughput TCR immunosequencing, statistical association of individual TCRs with disease status, and machine learning. In a later analysis, previously published TCR beta repertoires from several hundred donors were re-analyzed and high-resolution HLA genotyping was added so that TCR occurrence patterns could be studied. Among the roughly 390 genotyped donors, around 81% belonged to the genetic ancestry cluster associated with self-reported Caucasian donors. Among some 410 genotyped donors of the cohort, an average of approximately 200,000 unique TCR beta nucleotide sequences was sequenced per donor, of which about 18% were non-productive.

Library prep was done by the immunoSEQ multiplex PCR assay. A mixture of 60 forward primers for TCR Vbeta segments and 13 reverse primers for TCR Jbeta segments was used in the multiplex PCR. A multiplex PCR assay on genomic DNA amplified the CDR3 region of rearranged TCR beta genes. Amplified TCR beta libraries were sequenced as 87-base-pair reads on the Illumina HiSeq System. On the study's bioinformatics: Across the 640 or so repertoires, a later analysis counted tens of millions of unique TCR beta chains, 9.5 million to 13 million of which were shared by at least two donors. Raw reads were error-corrected and collapsed into unique sequences with a nearest-neighbor algorithm that merged closely related sequences to remove PCR and sequencing errors. To assign V, D and J gene segments, CDR3 sequences were aligned to IMGT reference sequences. For a sequence to be retained, a match of at least six nucleotides was required to both a V gene segment and a J gene segment. Rearrangements were called productive when the CDR3 lacked stop codons and stayed in frame with V and J; all others were non-productive. CDR3 was defined according to IMGT convention as the region running from the second conserved V-encoded cysteine to the conserved J-encoded phenylalanine. Sequences without an unambiguous match to a single V gene segment were excluded from the earlier analysis of about 630 of the donors. In an earlier analysis of roughly 500 of the donors, V segments were called functional above 56.7% productive rearrangements and were called segregating when the between-donor standard deviation exceeded 5%. A statistical classification framework was built for diagnosing cytomegalovirus status from the catalog of TCR beta chain sequences. In a later analysis, V and J genes were assigned by comparing TCR nucleotide sequences against IMGT/GENE-DB human TR gene sequences. A later analysis assigned CDR3 sequences and most-parsimonious VDJ recombination scenarios with the TCRdist pipeline. In a later analysis, each TCR beta chain was defined by its CDR3 amino acid sequence together with its V-gene family, and reads lacking a unique V-gene family were excluded. A later analysis removed several hundred highly shared, low-generation-probability nucleotide sequences to deal with suspected cross-contamination and a sequencing artifact. In a later analysis, a clonal expansion index for each public chain was calculated from normalized within-repertoire ranks of inferred template counts. A later analysis computed generation probabilities with a VDJ recombination model fitted to out-of-frame rearrangements, and checked the results against IGoR. In a later analysis, hypergeometric tests were used to score TCR-TCR, TCR-HLA and TCR-CMV co-occurrence, with a repertoire-size bias correction applied to TCR pairs. False discovery rates were estimated in a later analysis by permuting HLA or CMV assignments 20 times. A later analysis grouped co-occurring TCRs with DBSCAN, adding TCRdist sequence similarity when clustering within HLA-allele-positive subsets. Repertoires with fewer than 30,000 or more than 120,000 public chains were left out of co-occurrence clustering, as were about 5 repertoires with anomalous nucleotide sharing. The table was pulled from immuneACCESS by TCRdb, which kept in-frame rearrangements only. Such tables lose some clones; where checked, under half of the loss comes from unresolved V genes, and the rest has no known cause. V, J and clone size were drawn from that table, and D and trimming were deduced from the DNA. In all, the sample holds some 130,000 clones, and around 77% of those were seen once. The top ten clonotypes cover around 2% of the sample.

In total, about 650 healthy bone marrow donors made up the cohort. Cohort members were all nominally healthy when sampled, although unrecorded immune exposures were likely present. The donor was CMV seronegative and belonged to the group of 380 or so seronegative cohort members. A peripheral blood sample was provided by each donor, and peripheral blood mononuclear cells were used for TCR beta sequencing. The Qiagen DNeasy Blood Extraction Kit was used to extract genomic DNA from the blood cell samples. Reading from cysteine to phenylalanine, the CDR3 counts 15 amino acids. Just the 45-base CDR3 DNA is kept, in frame starting at base 1. The V and J ends are trimmed by 4 bases and 2 bases, leaving 15 bases between them. Looking up the germline V gene (reference sequence) yields CDR1 GTSNPN and CDR2 SVGIG. Broader findings and caveats from the paper: In a later analysis, HLA-associated TCR beta chains were found to be more clonally expanded and to have lower generation probabilities than equally common non-associated chains. An earlier analysis of approximately 540 of the donors showed that most TCR beta V segments appeared in productive rearrangements either about 90% or about 30% of the time, which broadly matched IMGT annotations. According to a later analysis, parvovirus B19, influenza, CMV and Epstein-Barr virus appeared linked to several top co-occurrence clusters. In a later genetic analysis, a missense DCLRE1C variant was associated with V-gene and J-gene trimming of TCR beta chains, and the association was replicated in an independent cohort. Because HLA typing was unavailable for some donors at each locus, only the typed subset was used in association tests. In the study, about 150 TCR beta chains were listed as associated with cytomegalovirus. In a later analysis, most CMV-associated TCR beta chains were found to appear HLA-restricted, with HLA associations seemingly driven largely by CMV exposure. Because the 87-base-pair reads could not distinguish some IMGT-functional V segments, including TRBV6-2 and TRBV6-3, those segments were excluded. Most TCR sequences were observed very rarely across donors, whereas some public TCRs were present in many individuals. Immune exposure information for the cohort was limited to CMV serostatus. In this cohort, only TCR beta chains were sequenced, and detectable features were limited by the absence of alpha or paired-chain data. In vitro tests confirmed that three of the cytomegalovirus-associated TCR beta chains recognize cytomegalovirus antigens. A later analysis associated approximately 17,000 TCR beta sequences with specific HLA alleles at a false discovery rate of 0.05. A further reported finding was that TCR beta sequences accurately predicted the HLA-A and HLA-B alleles for most subjects in the first cohort. A cluster of highly shared sequence variants was judged likely to represent a technical artifact of the sequencing pipeline. The authors suggested that the approach could potentially be generalized to other disease states and immunological phenotypes. In a later genetic analysis, fewer N-insertions in productive TCRs were reported among donors in an Asian-associated ancestry cluster than the roughly 700-donor mean. The presence/absence analyses assumed that sequencing depth was roughly uniform across donors, and that assumption may not be true. Correlated functional status among segregating V segments might be attributable to linkage disequilibrium, but an unknown experimental factor could not be ruled out. In a later analysis, TCR association rates were found to vary across HLA loci, with the most associated TCRs seen for DRB1 alleles and the fewest for HLA-C alleles. Because counts were too low, roughly 18 rarely observed V segments, including chromosome 9 orphons, were left out of the earlier analysis of a few hundred of the donors. Strong co-occurrence of HLA alleles, especially DR and DQ, made assigning TCR associations to individual alleles difficult. The classifier was reported to diagnose cytomegalovirus status with high specificity and sensitivity in both the original cohort and the validation cohort.

The V and J segments used are TRBV30 and TRBJ2-1, with TRBD2 as a weak D call on 6 bases. This TCR derives from a woman between 45 and 60 years old in good health and CMV-seronegative. Specimen: PBMCs. The CDR3 protein is CAWKLGSVAYNEQFF. The nucleotides read TGTGCCTGGAAACTCGGGAGCGTTGCCTACAATGAGCAGTTCTTC.